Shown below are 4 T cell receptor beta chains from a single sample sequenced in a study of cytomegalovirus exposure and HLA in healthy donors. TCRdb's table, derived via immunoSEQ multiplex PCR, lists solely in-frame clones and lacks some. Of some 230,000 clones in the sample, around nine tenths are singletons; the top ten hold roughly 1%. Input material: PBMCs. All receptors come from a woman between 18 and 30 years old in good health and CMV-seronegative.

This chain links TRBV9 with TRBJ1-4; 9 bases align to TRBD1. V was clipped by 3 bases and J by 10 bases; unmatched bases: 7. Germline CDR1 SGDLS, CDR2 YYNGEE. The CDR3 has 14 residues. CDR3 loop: CASSAGQGFTKLFF. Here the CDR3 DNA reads TGTGCCAGCAGCGCGGGACAGGGTTTCACAAAACTGTTTTTT.

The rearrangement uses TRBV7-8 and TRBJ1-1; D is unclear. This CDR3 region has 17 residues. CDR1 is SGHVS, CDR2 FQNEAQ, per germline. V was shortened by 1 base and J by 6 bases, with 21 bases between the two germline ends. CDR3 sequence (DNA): TGTGCCAGCAGCTTAGGCCAGGTGGGCCGCGTAGTTCCTGAAGCTTTCTTT. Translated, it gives CASSLGQVGRVVPEAFF.

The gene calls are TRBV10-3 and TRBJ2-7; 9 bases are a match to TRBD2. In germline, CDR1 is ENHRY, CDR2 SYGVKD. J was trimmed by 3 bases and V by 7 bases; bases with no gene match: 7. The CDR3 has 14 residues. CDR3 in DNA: TGTGCCATCAATCTCGCGGGGGGGGACTACGAGCAGTACTTC. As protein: CAINLAGGDYEQYF.

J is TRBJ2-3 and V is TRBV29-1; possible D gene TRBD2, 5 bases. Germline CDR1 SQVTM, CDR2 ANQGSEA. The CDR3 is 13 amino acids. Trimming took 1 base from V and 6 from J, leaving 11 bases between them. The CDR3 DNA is TGCAGCGTTGAAGTGGACTCCGAGGATACGCAGTATTTT. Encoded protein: CSVEVDSEDTQYF.